The source of this T cell receptor beta chain is a study of T cells in Graves' hyperthyroidism and ophthalmopathy. Study details: Before any treatment, at initial diagnosis, peripheral blood was collected. Study-level findings and limits: The blood repertoire included most of the expanded thyroid clonotypes above 0.001.

CDR1 is SGHDN and CDR2 is FVKESK in the germline V gene. The CDR3 loop spans 14 amino acids. V lost 2 bases and J 4 bases, leaving 9 bases between the germline ends. This clonotype was observed a handful of times. Its antigen remains unidentified. RNA transcripts provided the source from which TCR beta CDR3 regions were amplified. HTBI primers were used for first-round RT-PCR of the TCR CDR3. TCRdb ran MiXCR on the multiplex PCR reads and lists one entry per CDR3 protein. The table shows over 650,000 distinct CDR3 sequences, with roughly 15% occurring only once. The study defined stable Graves' hyperthyroidism as no ophthalmopathy progression within 18 months. Exclusion of a patient resulted from uncontrolled infection, other autoimmune disease, pregnancy or lactation.

The sequenced sample consisted of blood. This sequence joins TRBV14 and TRBJ2-1, with a weak D call TRBD2 (5 bases). This clonotype originated in a man aged 18 to 30 with Graves' hyperthyroidism. Written as DNA, the CDR3 is TGTGCCAGCAGCCAATATAGGACTTACAATGAGCAGTTCTTC. Translating it yields CASSQYRTYNEQFF.